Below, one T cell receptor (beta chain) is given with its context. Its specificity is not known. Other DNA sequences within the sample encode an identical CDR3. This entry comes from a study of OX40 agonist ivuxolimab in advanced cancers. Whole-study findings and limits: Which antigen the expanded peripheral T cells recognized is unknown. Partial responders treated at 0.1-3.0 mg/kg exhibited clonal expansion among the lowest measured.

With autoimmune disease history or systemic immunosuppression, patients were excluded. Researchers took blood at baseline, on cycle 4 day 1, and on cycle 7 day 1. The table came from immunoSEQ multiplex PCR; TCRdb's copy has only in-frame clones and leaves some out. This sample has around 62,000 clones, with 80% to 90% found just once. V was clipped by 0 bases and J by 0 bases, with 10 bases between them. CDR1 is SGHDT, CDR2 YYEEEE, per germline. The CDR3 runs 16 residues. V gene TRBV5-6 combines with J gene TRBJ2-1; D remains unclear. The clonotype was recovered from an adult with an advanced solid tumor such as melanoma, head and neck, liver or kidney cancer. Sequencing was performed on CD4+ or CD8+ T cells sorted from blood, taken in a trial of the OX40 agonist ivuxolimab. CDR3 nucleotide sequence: TGTGCCAGCAGCTTGGGGGGTCCCAGCTCCTACAATGAGCAGTTCTTC. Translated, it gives CASSLGGPSSYNEQFF.